These T cell receptor beta chains were read from a single sample in a study of cytomegalovirus exposure and HLA in healthy donors. Method: immunoSEQ multiplex PCR; TCRdb's copy keeps in-frame clones and lacks some. The data hold tens of thousands of clones, with roughly 72% observed a single time. Sequenced sample: PBMCs. Receptors originate from a woman aged 45-65 years in good health and CMV-seropositive. The CDR3 runs from the conserved cysteine through the conserved F or W. The order of the fields is CDR3 length, V gene, J gene, D gene, clone size, CDR3 protein, CDR3 DNA. D genes are given only for firm matches. Not all rows give a size; the values are once, few, many and, for expanded clones, a class.

15	TRBV11-2	TRBJ2-5	TRBD2	-	CASSFGGGTRETQYF	TGTGCCAGCAGCTTCGGGGGGGGGACGAGGGAGACCCAGTACTTC
16	TRBV6-1	TRBJ1-5	-	-	CASSESARSGNQPQHF	TGTGCCAGCAGTGAATCCGCCAGGTCAGGGAATCAGCCCCAGCATTTT
16	TRBV4-3	TRBJ2-3	TRBD2	once	CASSQDWGAGGDTQYF	TGCGCCAGCAGCCAAGATTGGGGGGCGGGGGGAGATACGCAGTATTTT
13	TRBV2	TRBJ1-6	-	few	CASGGLYNSPLHF	TGTGCCTCTGGAGGACTTTATAATTCACCCCTCCACTTT
14	TRBV19	TRBJ2-7	-	once	CASSQTAEGPEQYF	TGTGCCAGTAGCCAGACCGCGGAGGGACCCGAGCAGTACTTC
16	TRBV5-4	TRBJ2-1	TRBD2	-	CASSPGLAGDWDEQFF	TGTGCCAGCAGCCCCGGACTAGCGGGGGATTGGGATGAGCAGTTCTTC
13	TRBV7-9	TRBJ1-1	-	-	CTSGRGGNTEAFF	TGTACCAGCGGGAGGGGCGGGAACACTGAAGCTTTCTTT
16	TRBV5-5	TRBJ1-1	-	-	CASSLGGEELGTEAFF	TGTGCCAGCAGCCTGGGCGGGGAGGAACTGGGCACTGAAGCTTTCTTT
13	TRBV2	TRBJ1-1	-	few	CASRTGGGTEAFF	TGTGCCAGCAGGACTGGGGGCGGCACTGAAGCTTTCTTT
15	TRBV19	TRBJ2-1	-	-	CASSFGGRLYNEQFF	TGTGCCAGTAGTTTTGGAGGCCGCCTCTACAATGAGCAGTTCTTC
18	TRBV28	TRBJ2-1	TRBD2	few	CASSWLRLAGGSHNEQFF	TGTGCCAGCAGTTGGTTACGGCTAGCGGGAGGGAGTCACAATGAGCAGTTCTTC
17	TRBV4-1	TRBJ1-1	TRBD1	few	CATSLKGQGIMNTEAFF	TGCGCCACCTCCTTGAAGGGACAGGGTATTATGAACACTGAAGCTTTCTTT
16	TRBV15	TRBJ2-4	TRBD2	-	CATSRSGLAEKNIQYF	TGTGCCACCAGCAGATCCGGACTAGCGGAAAAAAACATTCAGTACTTC